Listed below are T cell receptor beta chains from one sample, sequenced in a study of cytomegalovirus exposure and HLA in healthy donors. The assay was immunoSEQ multiplex PCR, and TCRdb's table has in-frame clones only and misses some. The sample data list roughly 69,000 clones. Sequenced material: PBMCs. Receptors were obtained from a woman aged 25 to 39 in good health and CMV-seronegative. Both conserved end residues are trimmed from each CDR3. The order of the fields is V gene, CDR3 protein.

>TRBV6-1
ASSEAGVPNTEAF
>TRBV4-2
ASSQGGTGGGNTEAF
>TRBV15
ATSKARYTEAF
>TRBV30
AWSLGAYEQY
>TRBV4-1
ASSQEFQGLGTGVYEQY
>TRBV20-1
SADYRNEQF
>TRBV7-8
ASSAAGQGRFSNQPQH
>TRBV27
ASRATGGVGYT
>TRBV7-9
ASSSFGTFYGYT
>TRBV7-3
ASSKTGTGSYEQY
>TRBV6-5
ASRAIRGFYEQY
>TRBV27
ASSLRSGDYEQY
>TRBV5-4
ASSLEWRINYEQY
>TRBV29-1
SVGLVTGTYYGYT
>TRBV15
ATSRALAGNTEAF
>TRBV6-5
ASSPGGSSPLH
>TRBV7-9
ASSPPRQGAGELF
>TRBV28
ASMSGTGTYEQY
>TRBV30
AWNTGGVVEQF
>TRBV7-8
ASSANRGSNYGYT
>TRBV7-2
ASGGGVLETQY
>TRBV4-1
ASSQEPGTMRSYNSPLH
>TRBV27
ASSFDRANQPQH
>TRBV9
ASSVERGGRPGSGNTIY
>TRBV27
ASSLGGPYNEQF
>TRBV2
ASSDERSREQF
>TRBV5-4
ASRFRGLDEQY
>TRBV6-5
ASSLRGGPYGYT
>TRBV28
ASSLSQGRYEQY
>TRBV2
ASSARRSSGGYQETQY
>TRBV27
ASRSTPGQSYEQY
>TRBV5-1
ASSLNSGQGYEQY
>TRBV7-3
ASSLRMNTEAF
>TRBV6-1
ASSESSQGDRGAKNIQY
>TRBV6-1
ASSRAREAYEQY
>TRBV6-5
ASSSPTSGAEKLF
>TRBV6-5
ASSYSFGSGNTIY
>TRBV30
AWILYVQETQY
>TRBV5-1
ASSQLGTGGDYGYT
>TRBV6-6
ASSAGSYEQY
>TRBV15
ATSRVCSPGQSTGANVLT
>TRBV7-2
ASSLGTASYEQY
>TRBV27
ASSPRERNQPQH